The 9 T cell receptor beta chains below all came from one sample that was sequenced in a study of OX40 agonist ivuxolimab in advanced cancers. Library generation was performed with the immunoSEQ multiplex PCR assay. TCRdb provides this immuneACCESS table in a form limited to in-frame rearrangements. Some clones are lacking; in checked studies, under half of them reflect an unresolved V gene, and why the rest are absent is not known. The sample table shows roughly 70,000 clones, and 87% are seen once. The ten largest clones add up to around 2% of the sample. This specimen was CD4+ or CD8+ T cells sorted from blood, taken in a trial of the OX40 agonist ivuxolimab. The receptors stem from an adult with an advanced solid tumor such as melanoma, head and neck, liver or kidney cancer.

V and J are TRBV5-1 and TRBJ2-7; tentatively, D is TRBD1 (6 bases). Germline V lookup: CDR1 SGHRS, CDR2 YFSETQ. Trimming stripped 0 bases from V and 1 base from J, with 8 bases between. This CDR3 is 14 amino acids long. The CDR3 DNA sequence: TGCGCCAGCAGCTTGGAGGGGGATTCCTACGAGCAGTACTTC. It specifies CASSLEGDSYEQYF.

The rearrangement uses TRBV2 and TRBJ2-7, with TRBD1 matching 10 bases. This CDR3 is built from 16 residues. Trimming took 5 bases from V and 5 from J; bases not matched to a gene: 12. CDR1 and CDR2 from the germline V gene are SNHLY and FYNNEI. The CDR3 loop reads CASSSQSTGTGDEQYF. CDR3 sequence (DNA): TGTGCCAGCAGTTCCCAATCTACCGGGACAGGGGACGAGCAGTACTTC.

V gene TRBV27 combines with J gene TRBJ1-4; 7 nucleotides agree with TRBD1. V was clipped by 8 bases and J by 0 bases; unmatched bases: 9. Per germline, CDR1 MNHEY and CDR2 SMNVEV (reference sequence). CDR3 length equals 16 residues. CDR3 sequence reads: CASRPPGTATNEKLFF. In DNA, the CDR3 is TGTGCCAGCCGCCCCCCCGGGACAGCAACTAATGAAAAACTGTTTTTT.

The chain has TRBV5-8 and TRBJ2-1, with no clear D. The length of the CDR3 is 15 residues. CDR1 and CDR2 from the germline V gene are SGHTS and YDEGEE. The V end was cut by 3 bases, the J end by 0 bases, with 10 bases between. This chain's CDR3 is CASSSDGSSYNEQFF. The CDR3, as DNA: TGTGCCAGCAGCTCGGACGGAAGCTCCTACAATGAGCAGTTCTTC.

The CDR3 reads CASSLVAGAPNTGELFF. The CDR3 bases are TGCGCCAGCAGCTTGGTAGCGGGGGCCCCGAACACCGGGGAGCTGTTTTTT. The rearrangement joins TRBV5-1 to TRBJ2-2, with 9 bases identical to TRBD2. Losses at the gene ends were 0 bases for V and 0 bases for J; bases not matched to a gene: 3. This CDR3 has 17 amino acids. CDR1 SGHRS and CDR2 YFSETQ come from the germline V gene.

The chain combines TRBV18 with TRBJ2-5, with 7 bases matching TRBD1. Trimming cost V 4 bases and J 5 bases; bases outside gene matches: 7. The CDR3 sequence is 14 residues long. Germline CDR1 reads KGHSH; CDR2 reads LQKENI. The CDR3 is CASSQMTGRETQYF. The CDR3 region has the DNA TGTGCCAGCTCACAGATGACAGGGCGGGAGACCCAGTACTTC.

The chain employs TRBV5-1 and TRBJ1-4; 9 nucleotides line up with TRBD1. V dropped 4 bases and J dropped 7; count of bases not matched to a gene: 8. Per the germline V gene, CDR1 is SGHRS and CDR2 is YFSETQ. The CDR3 is 15 residues long. The CDR3 region is CASSPRTGEGEKLFF. The CDR3, as DNA: TGCGCCAGCAGCCCCCGGACAGGGGAAGGTGAAAAACTGTTTTTT.

This clone was seen once. V and J are TRBV28 and TRBJ1-2; 8 bases line up with TRBD1. The CDR3 is 15 amino acids. Germline-derived CDR1 and CDR2 are MDHEN and SYDVKM. V gave up 5 bases and J gave up 4 bases; unmatched junction bases: 9. The CDR3 reads CASSPWTGKPYGYTF. The CDR3 nucleotides read TGTGCCAGCAGTCCCTGGACAGGGAAACCCTATGGCTACACCTTC.

This clone showed up just a few times. The rearrangement links TRBV19 to TRBJ1-5; D unclear. Per the germline V gene, CDR1 is LNHDA and CDR2 is SQIVND (reference sequence). Trimming took 6 bases from V and 4 from J, leaving 13 bases between them. The CDR3 length is 14 residues. The CDR3 loop is CASSLLTRNQPQHF. Here the CDR3 DNA reads TGTGCCAGTAGCCTTCTAACCCGGAATCAGCCCCAGCATTTT.